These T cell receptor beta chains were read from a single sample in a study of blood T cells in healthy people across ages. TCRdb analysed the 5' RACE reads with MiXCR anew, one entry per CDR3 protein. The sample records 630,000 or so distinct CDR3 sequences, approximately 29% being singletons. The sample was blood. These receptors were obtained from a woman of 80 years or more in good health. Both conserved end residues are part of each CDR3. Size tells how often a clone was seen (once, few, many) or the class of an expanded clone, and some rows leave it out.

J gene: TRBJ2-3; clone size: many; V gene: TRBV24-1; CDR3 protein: CATSDPRTSGGVTDTQYF
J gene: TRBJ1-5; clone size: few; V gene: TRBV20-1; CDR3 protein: CSASMGNQYSNQPQHF
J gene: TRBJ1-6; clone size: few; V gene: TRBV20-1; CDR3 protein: CSARVAEEGSHSPLHF
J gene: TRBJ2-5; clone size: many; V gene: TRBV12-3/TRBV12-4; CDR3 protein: CASSGGDRETQYF
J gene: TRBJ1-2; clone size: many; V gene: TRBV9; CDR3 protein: CASSVEAGGNGYTF
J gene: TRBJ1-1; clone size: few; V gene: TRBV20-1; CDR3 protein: CSARAGALNTEAFF
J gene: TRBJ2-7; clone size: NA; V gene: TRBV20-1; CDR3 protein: CSVAEKAEQYF
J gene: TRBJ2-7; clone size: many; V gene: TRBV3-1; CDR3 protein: CASSHTGQGNEQYF
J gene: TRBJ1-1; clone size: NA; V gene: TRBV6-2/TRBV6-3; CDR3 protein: CASRLWTVATEAFF
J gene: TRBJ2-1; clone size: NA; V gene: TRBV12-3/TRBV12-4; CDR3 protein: CASSSLSLDEQFF
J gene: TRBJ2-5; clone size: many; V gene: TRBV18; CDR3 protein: CASSQRDSLDPETQYF
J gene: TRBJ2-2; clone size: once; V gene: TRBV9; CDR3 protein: CASSVAQQGNTGELFF
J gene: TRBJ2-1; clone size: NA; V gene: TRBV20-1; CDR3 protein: CRAGRGNEQFF
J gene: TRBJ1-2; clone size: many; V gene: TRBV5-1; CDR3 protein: CASSVWDSNYGYTF
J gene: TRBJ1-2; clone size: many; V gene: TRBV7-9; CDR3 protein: CASSPEGQGGGYTF
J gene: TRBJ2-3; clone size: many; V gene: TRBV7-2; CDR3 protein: CASSLDPGVDTQYF
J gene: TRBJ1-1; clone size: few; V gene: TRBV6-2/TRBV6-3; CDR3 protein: CASSYVLGQGVINTEAFF
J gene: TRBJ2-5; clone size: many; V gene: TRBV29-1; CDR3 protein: CSATVGETQYF
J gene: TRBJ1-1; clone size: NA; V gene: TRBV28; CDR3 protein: CASRRMAGRVTEAFF
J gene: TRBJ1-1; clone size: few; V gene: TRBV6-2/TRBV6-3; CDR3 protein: CASSYSTSRQNTEAFF
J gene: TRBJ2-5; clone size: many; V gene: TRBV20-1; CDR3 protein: CSANHIQGRQETQYF
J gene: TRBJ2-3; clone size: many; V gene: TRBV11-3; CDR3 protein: CASSLDVVGTDTQYF
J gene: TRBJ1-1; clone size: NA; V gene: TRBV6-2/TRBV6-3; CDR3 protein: CASSYAHTEAFF
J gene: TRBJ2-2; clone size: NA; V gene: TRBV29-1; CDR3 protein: CSVDDQGGTGELFF
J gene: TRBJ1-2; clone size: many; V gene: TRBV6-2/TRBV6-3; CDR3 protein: CASSYFFGDPNYGYTF
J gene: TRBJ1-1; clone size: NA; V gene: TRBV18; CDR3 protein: CASSPNRVNTEAFF
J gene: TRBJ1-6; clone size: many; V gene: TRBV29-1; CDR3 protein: CSVRRDGRSPLHF
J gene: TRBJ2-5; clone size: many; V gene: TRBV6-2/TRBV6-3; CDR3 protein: CARTGIPRETQYF
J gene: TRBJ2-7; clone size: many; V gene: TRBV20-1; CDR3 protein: CSASRQGRPYEQYF
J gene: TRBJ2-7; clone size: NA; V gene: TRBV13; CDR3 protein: CASSEARGYEQYF
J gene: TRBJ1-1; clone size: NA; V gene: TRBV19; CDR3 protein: CASSTFTGGTTEAFF
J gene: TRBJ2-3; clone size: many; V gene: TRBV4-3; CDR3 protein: CASSQAPRTDTQYF
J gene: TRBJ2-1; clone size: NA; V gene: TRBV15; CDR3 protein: CATSRDLRHEQFF
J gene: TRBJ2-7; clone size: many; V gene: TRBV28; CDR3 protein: CASSLQEYEQYF
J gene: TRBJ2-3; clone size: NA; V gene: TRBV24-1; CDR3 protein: CATSSGGATDTQYF
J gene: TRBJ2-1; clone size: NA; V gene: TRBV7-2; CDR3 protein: CAGSLPDRGNEQFF
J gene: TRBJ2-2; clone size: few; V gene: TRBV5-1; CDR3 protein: CASSRRGSGVDTGELFF
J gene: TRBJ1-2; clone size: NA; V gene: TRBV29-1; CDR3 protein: CSVEDPGPQGYGYTF
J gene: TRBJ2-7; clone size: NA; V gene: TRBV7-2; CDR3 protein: CASSLALAGDDEQYF
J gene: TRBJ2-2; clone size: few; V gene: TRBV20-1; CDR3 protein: CSASGLAGGRTGELFF
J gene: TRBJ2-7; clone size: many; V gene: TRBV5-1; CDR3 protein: CASSLRDTGYEQYF
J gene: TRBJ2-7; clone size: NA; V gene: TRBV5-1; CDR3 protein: CASSLVPIGTGLSYEQYF
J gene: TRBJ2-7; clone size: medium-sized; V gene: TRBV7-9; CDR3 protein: CASSRQGSTYEQYF
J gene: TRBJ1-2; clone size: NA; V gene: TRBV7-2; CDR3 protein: CASSLAGEYVYTF
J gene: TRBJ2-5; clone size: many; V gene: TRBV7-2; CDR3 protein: CASSLAVVGQETQYF
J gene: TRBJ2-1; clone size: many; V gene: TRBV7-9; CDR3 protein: CASREGRGDNEQFF
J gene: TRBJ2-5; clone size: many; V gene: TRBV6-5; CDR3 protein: CASSYEGGQETQYF
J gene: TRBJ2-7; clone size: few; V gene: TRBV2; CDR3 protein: CASSPDVNEQYF
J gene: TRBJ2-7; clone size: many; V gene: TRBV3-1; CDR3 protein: CASSQDIRVSGEQYF
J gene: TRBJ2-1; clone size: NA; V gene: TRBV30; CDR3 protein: CAWSPVGETQFF
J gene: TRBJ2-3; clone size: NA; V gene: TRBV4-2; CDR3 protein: CASSYTGLAGPGRGDTQYF
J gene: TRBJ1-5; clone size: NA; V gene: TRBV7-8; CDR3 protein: CASSPSTWVGNQPQHF
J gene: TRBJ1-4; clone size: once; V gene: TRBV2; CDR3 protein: CASSPDRSREKLFF
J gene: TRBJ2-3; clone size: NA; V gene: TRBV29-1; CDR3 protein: CSVEERGEVYTDTQYF
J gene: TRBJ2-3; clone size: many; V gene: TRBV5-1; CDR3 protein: CASSLTSGGYPDTQYF